The 21 T cell receptor beta chains in this list originate from one sample, sequenced in a study of shared clonotypes between healthy human individuals. Here immunoSEQ multiplex PCR was the method, and the copy in TCRdb shows in-frame clones only, minus some. The repertoire holds nearly 1 million clones, less than 85% seen once, with about 1.5% in the top ten. Sequences were obtained from memory CD4+ T cells sorted from blood. Indicated subset: CD45RA-negative fraction. These receptors all come from a man younger than 35 in good health.

Concerning this clone itself: Other nucleotide sequences in the sample specify the same CDR3. The chain employs TRBV5-1 and TRBJ2-7, with D perhaps matching TRBD1 or TRBD2 (5 bases each). The CDR3 extends over 15 amino acids. V was clipped by 0 bases and J by 0 bases, with 10 bases between them. The germline V gene encodes CDR1 SGHRS and CDR2 YFSETQ. The DNA of the CDR3 is TGCGCCAGCAGCTTGGTATCGGGACCCTCCTACGAGCAGTACTTC. Translated: CASSLVSGPSYEQYF.

This clone was found many times. This chain connects TRBV29-1 to TRBJ2-3, with TRBD2 as a possible D gene (5 bases). The CDR3 sequence is 16 residues long. CDR1 and CDR2 (germline): SQVTM, ANQGSEA. With 3 bases removed from V and 1 base from J, the gap between germline ends came to 17 bases. The chain's CDR3 is CSVERAVNRGTDTQYF. As DNA, the CDR3 is TGCAGCGTTGAGAGGGCCGTTAACAGAGGCACAGATACGCAGTATTTT.

The chain couples TRBV5-4 to TRBJ2-3, with TRBD2 identical over 9 bases. With 2 bases clipped from V and 2 bases from J, the junction kept 6 bases outside the gene matches. This CDR3 comprises 16 residues. Germline V lookup: CDR1 SGHNT, CDR2 YYREEE (reference sequence). CDR3 DNA sequence: TGTGCCAGCAGCTTTAGCGGGAGAGGGGTCACAGATACGCAGTATTTT. It codes for CASSFSGRGVTDTQYF.

This chain links TRBV11-3 with TRBJ1-1; a weak D match, TRBD1 (6 bases). In germline, CDR1 is SGHNT, CDR2 YENEEA. CDR3 length equals 17 residues. Trimming took 2 bases from V and 1 from J, leaving 17 bases between them. The CDR3 sequence: CASSLTGMGRENTEAFF. The DNA for the CDR3 is TGTGCCAGCAGCTTAACAGGGATGGGACGAGAGAACACTGAAGCTTTCTTT.

A word on this clone: This CDR3 is also generated by other DNA sequences in the sample. V is TRBV5-4 and J is TRBJ2-7; 10 bases agree with TRBD1. The CDR3 consists of 14 residues. CDR1 is SGHNT, CDR2 YYREEE, per germline (reference sequence). The junction had 4 bases not matched to a gene; V was cut back by 3 bases and J by 4 bases. The CDR3 DNA sequence: TGTGCCAGCAGCTGGCCGGGACAGGGGTACGAGCAGTACTTC. This codes for CASSWPGQGYEQYF. The full variable domain, its missing parts supplied by reference TRBV5-4 and TRBJ2-7, is ETGVTQSPTHLIKTRGQQVTLRCSSQSGHNTVSWYQQALGQGPQFIFQYYREEENGRGNFPPRFSGLQFPNYSSELNVNALELDDSALYLCASSWPGQGYEQYFGPGTRLTVT.

This chain links TRBV6-5 with TRBJ1-2; maybe TRBD1 (5 bases). The V and J ends lost 7 bases and 6 bases respectively, with 15 bases between them. The germline V gene encodes CDR1 MNHEY and CDR2 SVGAGI. CDR3 size: 13 residues. CDR3 DNA: TGTGCCAGCACCGGCAGGGATCAGCATGGCTACACCTTC. Translation gives CASTGRDQHGYTF.

This clone appeared once. The rearrangement links TRBV7-9 to TRBJ2-7; D may be TRBD1 (6 bases). Looked up from germline, CDR1 is SEHNR and CDR2 is FQNEAQ (reference sequence). This CDR3 contains 13 residues. Trimming cost V 5 bases and J 6 bases, with 14 bases left between them. The CDR3 loop reads CASSPSQGSEQYF. CDR3 DNA sequence: TGTGCCAGCAGCCCGTCACAGGGCAGCGAGCAGTACTTC.

Concerning this clone itself: Other DNA sequences within the sample encode an identical CDR3. This sequence joins TRBV5-1 and TRBJ2-2; the D gene is possibly TRBD1 (6 bases). Germline V gene sequence: CDR1 SGHRS, CDR2 YFSETQ. The ends were cut back, 1 base at V and 4 bases at J, with 11 bases in the middle. The CDR3 is 15 residues long. In nucleotides, the CDR3 is TGCGCCAGCAGCTTGCAGGGGCAAGGCACCGGGGAGCTGTTTTTT. This encodes CASSLQGQGTGELFF.

The J gene is TRBJ1-5, the V gene TRBV25-1; D perhaps matches TRBD1 (6 bases). This CDR3 spans 14 amino acids. V shed 5 bases and J shed 3 bases, with 11 bases lying between them. Germline CDR1 reads MGHDK; CDR2 reads SYGVNS. The CDR3 loop is CASSFGQINQPQHF. The CDR3, as DNA: TGTGCCAGCAGTTTTGGACAGATCAATCAGCCCCAGCATTTT.

CDR3 sequence (DNA): TGCGCCAGCAGCCAAGAATACAGGGCCAGAGTGACCCAGCATTTT. Translating it yields CASSQEYRARVTQHF. The chain combines TRBV4-1 with TRBJ1-5; a possible D gene is TRBD1 (6 bases). This CDR3 spans 15 amino acids. CDR1 is MGHRA, CDR2 YSYEKL, per germline. The ends were cut back, 0 bases at V and 11 bases at J, with 17 bases in the middle.

The genes are TRBV19 and TRBJ2-5; D unclear. Germline V gene sequence: CDR1 LNHDA, CDR2 SQIVND (reference sequence). CDR3 length equals 15 residues. V gave up 5 bases and J gave up 5 bases, with 18 bases separating them. In DNA, the CDR3 is TGTGCCAGTAGTCTTTCTGCCCTCAATAGGGAGACCCAGTACTTC. Its translation is CASSLSALNRETQYF.

The rearrangement uses TRBV5-1 and TRBJ2-3; D perhaps matches TRBD2 (6 bases). This CDR3 has 15 amino acids. CDR1 and CDR2 (germline): SGHRS, YFSETQ. Between the trimmed V and J ends, which lost 3 bases and 5 bases, there was a span of 16 bases. The CDR3 bases are TGCGCCAGCAGCTCAGGAGGGCTCGGAGGAGATACGCAGTATTTT. The encoded protein is CASSSGGLGGDTQYF.

V gene TRBV4-3 combines with J gene TRBJ1-4; no definite D call. This CDR3 has 14 residues. Germline CDR1 and CDR2: LGHNA and YSLEER. V shed 0 bases and J shed 7 bases, with 9 bases lying between them. The CDR3 spells CASSQDFGGEKLFF. The DNA of the CDR3 is TGCGCCAGCAGCCAAGATTTTGGCGGTGAAAAACTGTTTTTT.

The V and J genes are TRBV10-1 and TRBJ2-7; 7 bases are shared with TRBD1. J gave up 1 base and V 9 bases, and 3 bases lay outside the gene matches. This CDR3 spans 12 amino acids. Germline loops: CDR1 WNHNN, CDR2 SYGVQD (reference sequence). Written as DNA, the CDR3 is TGCGCCAGACAGGGGCAGTCCTACGAGCAGTACTTC. Protein product: CARQGQSYEQYF.

The rearrangement uses TRBV23-1 and TRBJ2-7; D assignment may be TRBD1 or TRBD2 (7 bases each). TRBV23-1 is an ORF, and what it does is uncertain. The ends were cut back, 7 bases at V and 2 bases at J, with 18 bases in the middle. The CDR3 is 15 amino acids. The CDR3, as DNA: TGCGCCAGCACACAGGAGGCAGGGGGGGCCTACGAGCAGTACTTC. Translating gives CASTQEAGGAYEQYF.

The chain couples TRBV18 to TRBJ2-2, with TRBD2 as a possible D gene (6 bases). The ends were cut back, 4 bases at V and 4 bases at J, with 13 bases in the middle. CDR3 length: 15 amino acids. CDR1 and CDR2 from the germline V gene are KGHSH and LQKENI. In DNA form, the CDR3 reads TGTGCCAGCTCACTCCTTGGCGGGACCACCGGGGAGCTGTTTTTT. The encoded protein is CASSLLGGTTGELFF.

V and J are TRBV4-1 and TRBJ2-1; possibly TRBD2 for D (5 bases). Germline V gives CDR1 MGHRA, CDR2 YSYEKL. The CDR3 is 17 residues long. V was pared by 0 bases and J by 0 bases, with 12 bases between. CDR3 region: CASSQDLRRSSYNEQFF. Written as DNA, the CDR3 is TGCGCCAGCAGCCAAGATCTTCGGAGGAGCTCCTACAATGAGCAGTTCTTC.

The rearrangement joins TRBV30 to TRBJ1-1; no clear D. Germline CDR1 and CDR2: GTSNPN and SVGIG (reference sequence). CDR3 length: 12 residues. With 3 bases removed from V and 4 bases from J, the gap between germline ends came to 9 bases. This CDR3 is CAWRRAGTEAFF. The CDR3 DNA reads TGTGCCTGGAGGAGGGCCGGCACTGAAGCTTTCTTT.

This clone was counted between two and nine times. The sample contains more than one DNA sequence encoding this CDR3. This chain uses TRBV4-1 with TRBJ1-2, with 8 nucleotides matching TRBD1. The CDR3 totals 15 residues. Germline-derived CDR1 and CDR2 are MGHRA and YSYEKL. V dropped 1 base and J dropped 1; count of bases not matched to a gene: 2. CDR3 DNA sequence: TGCGCCAGCAGCCAAGCCGGACAGGGTAACTATGGCTACACCTTC. This gives the protein CASSQAGQGNYGYTF.

This clone was seen repeatedly, ten times or more. The same CDR3 arises from other DNA sequences in this sample as well. The chain combines TRBV18 with TRBJ1-5; 9 nucleotides agree with TRBD1. Germline V gene lookup returns CDR1 KGHSH and CDR2 LQKENI. This CDR3 is 15 amino acids long. The junction had 2 bases not matched to a gene; V was cut back by 3 bases and J by 2 bases. The CDR3: CASSPDRGGNQPQHF. The CDR3 region has the DNA TGTGCCAGCTCACCTGACAGGGGGGGCAATCAGCCCCAGCATTTT.

The rearrangement joins TRBV10-3 to TRBJ2-5, with D unresolved. V shed 1 base and J shed 5 bases, with 5 bases lying between them. Germline CDR1 and CDR2: ENHRY and SYGVKD. The CDR3 loop spans 12 amino acids. The CDR3 is CAISEFGETQYF. DNA for the CDR3: TGTGCCATCAGTGAGTTTGGGGAGACCCAGTACTTC.